The sequence of this T cell receptor (beta chain) was determined in a study of Ad26.COV2.S vaccination and SARS-CoV-2 variants. The overall study: A COV1001 Ad26.COV2.S trial-arm participant provided the sample. Study findings and constraints: Total T cell responses, in the TCR breadth and depth analyses, may have been underestimated.

Repertoires were generated with immunoSEQ multiplex PCR, while TCRdb's copy carries only in-frame clones and drops some. This table has about 480,000 clones, around 88% appearing once. As regards this clone: The antigen remains unidentified.

As for treatment: some 19 received Ad26.COV2.S at low or high dose, single or two shots; several received placebo; per-sample allocation not given. The samples date from day 63 after the first vaccine or placebo injection. The CDR3 is 15 amino acids. Germline lookup yields CDR1 SNHLY and CDR2 FYNNEI. The V gene lost 8 bases and the J gene lost 0 bases, with 14 bases spanning the gap. The chain combines TRBV2 with TRBJ1-5; tentatively, D is TRBD1 (6 bases). The origin of this receptor is a person aged 18-65 years who received the Ad26.COV2.S COVID-19 vaccine or a placebo. Sequences were derived from peripheral blood, sampled in a trial of Ad26.COV2.S vaccine versus placebo. CDR3 DNA: TGTGCCAGCGGGGGGCAGCTTAATAGCAATCAGCCCCAGCATTTT. Its protein is CASGGQLNSNQPQHF.